Following are 3 T cell receptor beta chains from one sample sequenced in a study of cytomegalovirus exposure and HLA in healthy donors. This table comes from immunoSEQ multiplex PCR, and its TCRdb copy is limited to in-frame clones, with some not included. The sample yields over 130,000 clones, around nine tenths seen once. Sequencing used PBMCs. All receptors derive from a young man in good health and CMV-seropositive.

This clone showed up just a few times. The chain links TRBV30 to TRBJ1-5; D not certain. Germline CDR1 is GTSNPN and CDR2 is SVGIG (reference sequence). The CDR3 loop spans 14 amino acids. Deletions cut 3 bases from V and 8 bases from J, with 17 bases between. The CDR3 is CAWSRTASGEPQHF. The CDR3 nucleotides read TGTGCCTGGAGCCGTACCGCTAGCGGGGAGCCCCAGCATTTT.

The chain couples TRBV28 to TRBJ2-1; TRBD2 is a possible D gene (6 bases). Germline V lookup: CDR1 MDHEN, CDR2 SYDVKM. The CDR3 has 18 amino acids. V was pared by 5 bases and J by 4 bases, with 24 bases between. This chain's CDR3 is CASSKLSLRGKFYNEQFF. The CDR3 nucleotides read TGTGCCAGCAGTAAGTTATCCTTGCGGGGTAAATTTTACAATGAGCAGTTCTTC.

The chain employs TRBV6-5 and TRBJ1-2; 8 bases are a match to TRBD1. The germline V gene has CDR1 MNHEY and CDR2 SVGAGI. Trimming cost V 0 bases and J 4 bases; bases outside gene matches: 7. The CDR3 spans 16 residues. The CDR3 is CASSYSVDRGGYGYTF. CDR3 sequence (DNA): TGTGCCAGCAGTTACTCCGTCGACAGGGGCGGCTATGGCTACACCTTC.